Listed here are 11 T cell receptor beta chains from one sample, sequenced in a study of CD8 T cells in ankylosing spondylitis. TCRdb independently ran MiXCR on the 5' RACE reads; one entry per CDR3 protein. Of 650,000 to 800,000 distinct CDR3 sequences in the sample, around 20% were seen once. The antigens of these receptors remain unknown. Study-wide findings and caveats: What seemed typical of ankylosing spondylitis blood was a TCR beta motif built from several highly homologous variants.

Material: blood, either unsorted or a sorted T cell fraction (not recorded which). The source of these receptors is a male donor with ankylosing spondylitis.

This clonotype occurred a few times. The genes are TRBV5-1 and TRBJ2-7, with 10 bases aligning to TRBD2. Germline loops: CDR1 SGHRS, CDR2 YFSETQ. V shed 4 bases, J shed 3 bases, and the junction held 4 bases outside the gene matches. CDR3 length: 14 residues. Written as DNA, the CDR3 is TGCGCCAGCAGCGGTAGCGGGGGGAGCTACGAGCAGTACTTC. Its translation: CASSGSGGSYEQYF. Complete variable domain (other parts from reference TRBV5-1 and TRBJ2-7): KAGVTQTPRYLIKTRGQQVTLSCSPISGHRSVSWYQQTPGQGLQFLFEYFSETQRNKGNFPGRFSGRQFSNSRSEMNVSTLELGDSALYLCASSGSGGSYEQYFGPGTRLTVT.

This clonotype was observed a handful of times. The chain carries TRBV7-3 and TRBJ2-3; tentative D call: TRBD2 (6 bases). Between the trimmed V and J ends, which lost 0 bases and 2 bases, there was a span of 21 bases. CDR1 SGHTA and CDR2 FQGTGA come from the germline V gene. The CDR3 length is 19 residues. The chain's CDR3 is CASSLTAAGPTVDTDTQYF. CDR3 coding DNA: TGTGCCAGCAGCTTAACCGCCGCGGGACCCACAGTGGACACAGATACGCAGTATTTT.

At least ten counts were recorded for this clonotype. The chain links TRBV2 to TRBJ2-7, with 7 positions matching TRBD1. CDR1 and CDR2 (germline): SNHLY, FYNNEI. The CDR3 is made up of 16 amino acids. The trim removed 6 bases at V and 4 bases at J, leaving 15 bases unmatched. The CDR3 DNA sequence: TGTGCCAGCAGCGGTGGAGACAGGGTAGGATCGTACGAGCAGTACTTC. It yields the protein CASSGGDRVGSYEQYF. Variable domain in full (rest from reference TRBV2 and TRBJ2-7): EPEVTQTPSHQVTQMGQEVILRCVPISNHLYFYWYRQILGQKVEFLVSFYNNEISEKSEIFDDQFSVERPDGSNFTLKIRSTKLEDSAMYFCASSGGDRVGSYEQYFGPGTRLTVT.

This clonotype was picked up a small number of times. This rearrangement joins TRBV7-9 to TRBJ2-1, with 11 nucleotides matching TRBD2. This CDR3 comprises 15 residues. Germline V lookup: CDR1 SEHNR, CDR2 FQNEAQ (reference sequence). The V segment lost 3 bases and the J segment 5 bases; nucleotides outside the gene matches: 3. In nucleotides, the CDR3 is TGTGCCAGCAGCTTCTCTAGCGGGGGGAACAATGAGCAGTTCTTC. Encoded protein: CASSFSSGGNNEQFF.

The rearrangement uses TRBV6-5 and TRBJ2-1; the match to TRBD2 covers 15 bases. Unmatched junction bases numbered 2, after V lost 0 bases and J lost 2 bases. The CDR3 spans 18 residues. Germline lookup yields CDR1 MNHEY and CDR2 SVGAGI. The CDR3 sequence: CASSYSGLAGGTYNEQFF. CDR3 in DNA: TGTGCCAGCAGTTACTCGGGACTAGCGGGGGGAACCTACAATGAGCAGTTCTTC.

This clonotype turned up a few times. The rearrangement joins TRBV5-1 to TRBJ2-1, with TRBD1 matching 7 bases. The ends lost 0 bases at V and 15 bases at J; junction bases unmatched: 12. Germline CDR1 reads SGHRS; CDR2 reads YFSETQ. The CDR3 covers 14 residues. The CDR3 loop is CASSLDLRQGPSFF. CDR3 DNA: TGCGCCAGCAGCTTGGACCTCCGACAGGGACCATCGTTCTTC.

The V gene is TRBV29-1, the J gene TRBJ1-2; the D gene is possibly TRBD1 (5 bases). The CDR3 has 13 residues. Deletions cut 4 bases from V and 3 bases from J, with 12 bases between. Germline values: CDR1 SQVTM, CDR2 ANQGSEA. The CDR3 DNA follows: TGCAGCGTTGGGGACGGCAGTTACTATGGCTACACCTTC. Its translation is CSVGDGSYYGYTF.

The chain is built from TRBV30 and TRBJ2-3; 11 bases agree with TRBD2. V was pared by 3 bases and J by 3 bases, with 2 bases of the junction left unmatched. The CDR3 length is 14 residues. Germline values: CDR1 GTSNPN, CDR2 SVGIG (reference sequence). DNA for the CDR3: TGTGCCTGGAGCCGACTAGCGGGAACAGATACGCAGTATTTT. It specifies CAWSRLAGTDTQYF.

In its sample, this clonotype was seen a few times. The chain joins TRBV9 to TRBJ2-2, with D perhaps matching TRBD2 (5 bases). The CDR3 has 14 residues. Germline V gene data show CDR1 as SGDLS and CDR2 as YYNGEE. Trimming shortened V by 7 bases and J by 4 bases, and 14 bases separated the two germline ends. CDR3 bases: TGTGCCAGCCAGCCCCGGGAATCCACCGGGGAGCTGTTTTTT. This sequence encodes CASQPRESTGELFF.

This clonotype was counted a few times. The chain has TRBV10-3 and TRBJ2-5; D is undetermined. This CDR3 spans 15 amino acids. The germline V gene has CDR1 ENHRY and CDR2 SYGVKD. The ends were cut back, 3 bases at V and 2 bases at J, with 13 bases in the middle. Here the CDR3 reads CAISDKAGLQETQYF. The CDR3 DNA reads as TGTGCCATCAGTGATAAGGCAGGTCTACAAGAGACCCAGTACTTC.

This clonotype was counted between two and nine times. The genes are TRBV7-2 and TRBJ1-1; a possible D gene is TRBD1 (6 bases). The germline V gene encodes CDR1 SGHTA and CDR2 FQGNSA. V lost 5 bases and J lost 4, with 17 bases in between. The CDR3 is 15 amino acids. The CDR3 loop reads CASSTRGGGSTEAFF. CDR3 nucleotides: TGTGCCAGCAGCACCCGAGGGGGAGGGAGCACTGAAGCTTTCTTT.